This T cell receptor beta chain was recorded in a study of T cell responses to AZD1222 COVID-19 vaccine. The study's findings and limits: The donors showed a predominance of white British ancestry and of females, with possible underestimation of clonal diversity.

Sequenced by immunoSEQ multiplex PCR; TCRdb stores in-frame clones only, minus some. The table lists about 82,000 clones, 83% of them singletons. Notes on this clone: The target antigen is unknown.

The material was peripheral blood, obtained 28 days after the second AZD1222 dose. The receptor was isolated from an adult who received the AZD1222 COVID-19 vaccine.

CDR3 in amino acids: CASSSATGGIGELFF. As DNA, the CDR3 is TGTGCCAGCAGTTCCGCGACAGGGGGGATCGGGGAGCTGTTTTTT. The chain combines TRBV6-5 with TRBJ2-2, with TRBD1 identical over 9 bases. With 4 bases clipped from V and 7 bases from J, the junction kept 7 bases outside the gene matches. There are 15 residues in the CDR3. Germline V lookup: CDR1 MNHEY, CDR2 SVGAGI.